The 18 T cell receptor beta chains in this list originate from one sample, sequenced in a study of human T cells and chemical hapten exposure. Time point specified: patch test 1, 2 weeks after DPC sensitization. The treatment here: therapeutic diphenylcyclopropenone sensitization with weekly scalp DPC. MiXCR, applied by TCRdb to the RACE reads, yields one record per CDR3 protein. The data hold around 160,000 distinct CDR3 sequences, with about 14% observed a single time. The source material was whole blood, sampled in connection with sensitization to the hapten diphenylcyclopropenone (DPC). These receptors originate from a woman in her thirties with alopecia areata. Some clones in this sample may be carry-over from other donors' samples.

The chain joins TRBV9 to TRBJ2-3, with D possibly TRBD2 on 6 matching bases. In germline, CDR1 is SGDLS, CDR2 YYNGEE. The CDR3 totals 15 residues. V dropped 3 bases and J dropped 0 bases, with 11 bases sitting between them. The CDR3 bases are TGTGCCAGCAGCGCGGGGACTCGAAGCACAGATACGCAGTATTTT. This gives the protein CASSAGTRSTDTQYF.

This clonotype appeared a few times. The chain employs TRBV29-1 and TRBJ2-3, with 7 bases that match TRBD2. Trimming took 6 bases from V and 0 from J; bases not matched to a gene: 9. This CDR3 comprises 15 residues. CDR1 and CDR2 (germline): SQVTM, ANQGSEA. This chain's CDR3 is CSVALGGGSTDTQYF. The CDR3 DNA follows: TGCAGCGTCGCCCTTGGGGGGGGGAGCACAGATACGCAGTATTTT.

In this sample, this clonotype turned up a few times. The chain has TRBV5-4 and TRBJ2-5; 8 bases are a match to TRBD1. The junction had 9 bases not matched to a gene; V was cut back by 6 bases and J by 5 bases. Germline V gene lookup returns CDR1 SGHNT and CDR2 YYREEE (reference sequence). The CDR3 is made up of 14 amino acids. CDR3 in DNA: TGTGCCAGCACCACAGGGGGAAGGATGGAGACCCAGTACTTC. Its protein is CASTTGGRMETQYF.

This clonotype came up a few times. The rearrangement joins TRBV7-2 to TRBJ2-1; 13 positions match TRBD2. The V and J ends lost 1 base and 7 bases, in that order; junction bases with no gene match: 4. The CDR3 has 16 amino acids. CDR1 and CDR2 (germline): SGHTA, FQGNSA. For the CDR3, the DNA is TGTGCCAGCAGCTTAGAAGGACTAGCGGGAGAGAATGAGCAGTTCTTC. Its translation is CASSLEGLAGENEQFF.

This clonotype was detected only a few times. The rearrangement links TRBV28 to TRBJ2-1; a weak D match, TRBD1 (5 bases). The germline CDR1 and CDR2 sequences are MDHEN and SYDVKM. The CDR3 sequence is 17 residues long. Deletions cut 2 bases from V and 2 bases from J, with 16 bases between. The CDR3 region has the DNA TGTGCCAGCAGTTTAGCCGGCACAGGCGGACCCTACAATGAGCAGTTCTTC. It translates to CASSLAGTGGPYNEQFF.

This clonotype was counted a few times. The chain links TRBV6-1 to TRBJ1-2, with D unclear. The CDR3 has 13 residues. Germline CDR1 and CDR2: MNHNS and SASEGT. V was trimmed by 4 bases and J by 7 bases, leaving 13 bases between them. The DNA of the CDR3 is TGTGCCAGCAGTGGGAGGAACAGAGCTGGCTACACCTTC. This sequence encodes CASSGRNRAGYTF.

This chain joins TRBV30 and TRBJ2-2, with D unresolved. The V and J ends lost 2 bases and 0 bases respectively, with 13 bases between them. This CDR3 contains 16 residues. In germline, CDR1 is GTSNPN, CDR2 SVGIG (reference sequence). CDR3 coding DNA: TGTGCCTGGAGTAAATTTTGGCAGGCGAACACCGGGGAGCTGTTTTTT. Translated: CAWSKFWQANTGELFF.

This rearrangement joins TRBV29-1 to TRBJ2-1; maybe TRBD1 (6 bases). CDR1 is SQVTM and CDR2 is ANQGSEA in the germline V gene. V lost 3 bases to trimming and J lost 9 bases, with 15 bases between them. The CDR3 covers 13 residues. Here the CDR3 DNA reads TGCAGCGTTGACAGCCAGGGGTATGGTGAGCAGTTCTTC. It is translated as CSVDSQGYGEQFF.

The J gene is TRBJ1-6, the V gene TRBV7-9; D not certain. CDR3 size: 14 residues. The ends were cut back, 0 bases at V and 9 bases at J, with 9 bases in the middle. Germline CDR1 reads SEHNR; CDR2 reads FQNEAQ (reference sequence). The CDR3 loop reads CASSLAGAGSPLHF. The DNA for the CDR3 is TGTGCCAGCAGCTTAGCAGGAGCAGGTTCACCCCTCCACTTT.

There are many counts of this clonotype. This chain links TRBV18 with TRBJ2-7; D could derive from TRBD1 or TRBD2 (5 bases each). CDR1 and CDR2 (germline): KGHSH, LQKENI. The V gene lost 4 bases and the J gene lost 0 bases, with 13 bases spanning the gap. The CDR3 length is 15 residues. The CDR3: CASSLGDGSSYEQYF. In DNA, the CDR3 is TGTGCCAGCTCACTCGGGGACGGTAGCTCCTACGAGCAGTACTTC.

In this sample, this clonotype turned up a few times. The chain links TRBV7-9 to TRBJ2-1, with D possibly matching TRBD2 (5 bases). The CDR3 loop spans 12 amino acids. Per the germline V gene, CDR1 is SEHNR and CDR2 is FQNEAQ (reference sequence). The V and J ends lost 4 bases and 9 bases respectively, with 10 bases between them. The CDR3 protein is CASSWSSREQFF. The CDR3, as DNA: TGTGCCAGCAGCTGGTCTAGCCGTGAGCAGTTCTTC.

The rearrangement uses TRBV28 and TRBJ1-5, with D possibly matching TRBD1 (5 bases). The CDR3 has 16 residues. Germline assignment: CDR1 MDHEN and CDR2 SYDVKM. V was shortened by 5 bases and J by 6 bases, with 20 bases between the two germline ends. CDR3 coding DNA: TGTGCCAGCAGTGCGGGGCTACATGGCAACAGTCAGCCCCAGCATTTT. It is translated as CASSAGLHGNSQPQHF. Full variable domain (remainder filled in from reference TRBV28 and TRBJ1-5): DVKVTQSSRYLVKRTGEKVFLECVQDMDHENMFWYRQDPGLGLRLIYFSYDVKMKEKGDIPEGYSVSREKKERFSLILESASTNQTSMYLCASSAGLHGNSQPQHFGDGTRLSIL.

This clonotype was found once. This CDR3 is CSARPRGGIGYTF. In DNA, the CDR3 is TGCAGTGCTCGCCCCAGGGGGGGAATTGGCTACACCTTC. This chain joins TRBV20-1 and TRBJ1-2; 7 bases are shared with TRBD1. There are 13 residues in the CDR3. Trimming took 5 bases from V and 7 from J; bases not matched to a gene: 10. The germline gives CDR1 DFQATT, CDR2 SNEGSKA (reference sequence).

The table lists this clonotype with a few counts. The CDR3 protein is CASSRTGGASYEQYF. The CDR3 coding sequence is TGTGCCAGCTCTAGGACAGGGGGCGCATCCTACGAGCAGTACTTC. The chain links TRBV18 to TRBJ2-7; 11 bases fit TRBD1. CDR1 KGHSH and CDR2 LQKENI come from the germline V gene. The CDR3 sequence is 15 residues long. After removal of 6 bases from V and 1 base from J, the junction contained 5 bases not matched to a gene.

This clonotype was recorded a few times. The chain couples TRBV30 to TRBJ1-2; D is uncertain. Between the trimmed V and J ends, which lost 4 bases and 1 base, there was a span of 7 bases. This CDR3 contains 12 residues. CDR1 and CDR2 from the germline V gene are GTSNPN and SVGIG (reference sequence). The DNA for the CDR3 is TGTGCCTGGACAGCCATTAACTATGGCTACACCTTC. Protein sequence: CAWTAINYGYTF.

The V and J genes are TRBV4-3 and TRBJ2-3; 12 bases are a match to TRBD2. This CDR3 contains 16 residues. With V trimmed by 4 bases and J by 4 bases, 6 bases remained unmatched. The V gene's germline CDR1 is LGHNA and CDR2 YSLEER. The CDR3 DNA reads TGCGCCAGCAGCCCCGGACTAGCGGGGTTCCCAGATACGCAGTATTTT. It specifies CASSPGLAGFPDTQYF.

The chain joins TRBV6-5 to TRBJ1-2; 11 bases map to TRBD1. The length of the CDR3 is 17 residues. Trimming took 5 bases from V and 4 from J; bases not matched to a gene: 12. Germline loops: CDR1 MNHEY, CDR2 SVGAGI. The CDR3 bases are TGTGCCAGCAGTAGACCGGGACAGGGGGGCATCGGCTATGGCTACACCTTC. Amino acid sequence: CASSRPGQGGIGYGYTF.

V gene TRBV6-1 combines with J gene TRBJ1-6; D is perhaps TRBD1 (6 bases). Between the trimmed V and J ends, which lost 2 bases and 7 bases, there was a span of 9 bases. The CDR3 runs to 14 residues. Germline CDR1 and CDR2: MNHNS and SASEGT. CDR3 bases: TGTGCCAGCAGTGAACCAACAGGGAATTCACCCCTCCACTTT. Amino acid sequence: CASSEPTGNSPLHF.